These T cell receptor beta chains were read from a single sample in a study of CD8 T cells in ankylosing spondylitis. One entry per CDR3 protein, called by TCRdb with MiXCR from the 5' RACE reads. Among roughly 440,000 distinct CDR3 sequences listed, under 20% were seen once. Sequencing was performed on blood, either unsorted or a sorted T cell fraction (not recorded which). The receptors were sampled from a male donor with ankylosing spondylitis. Each CDR3 is given with its conserved first and last residue.

J gene	V gene	CDR3 protein
TRBJ1-3	TRBV9	CASSAHTGTGFGNTIYF
TRBJ2-2	TRBV6-2/TRBV6-3	CASRTPTGLGELFF
TRBJ2-4	TRBV6-1	CASSRGGQVNIQYF
TRBJ1-1	TRBV10-3	CAISESDTRRNTEAFF
TRBJ2-2	TRBV5-1	CASSLAVGGTGELFF
TRBJ1-2	TRBV7-2	CASSNRGQPYGYTF
TRBJ2-7	TRBV28	CASTLAGAYEQYF
TRBJ2-3	TRBV10-3	CAISGSGSTDTQYF
TRBJ2-5	TRBV12-3/TRBV12-4	CASSKTQGAGETQYF
TRBJ2-1	TRBV5-1	CASSVTVSSYNEQFF
TRBJ2-7	TRBV6-1	CASSEAWSSYEQYF